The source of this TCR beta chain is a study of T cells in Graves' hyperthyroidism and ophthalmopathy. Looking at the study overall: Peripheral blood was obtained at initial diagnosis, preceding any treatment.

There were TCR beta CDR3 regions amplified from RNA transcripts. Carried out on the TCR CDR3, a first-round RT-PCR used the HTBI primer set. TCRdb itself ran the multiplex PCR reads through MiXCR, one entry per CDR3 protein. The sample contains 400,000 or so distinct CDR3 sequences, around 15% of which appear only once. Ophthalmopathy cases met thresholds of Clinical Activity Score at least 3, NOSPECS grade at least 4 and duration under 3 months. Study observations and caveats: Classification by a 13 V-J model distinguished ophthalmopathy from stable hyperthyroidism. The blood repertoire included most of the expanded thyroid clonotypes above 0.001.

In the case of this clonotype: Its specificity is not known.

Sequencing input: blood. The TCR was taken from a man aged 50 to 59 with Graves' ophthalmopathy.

CDR3 DNA sequence: TGTGCCAGCAGTGAAGGCAGGGCTGGAAACACCATATATTTT. This translates into CASSEGRAGNTIYF. The J gene is TRBJ1-3, the V gene TRBV6-1; a possible D gene is TRBD1 (5 bases). This CDR3 has 14 amino acids. Germline V gene lookup returns CDR1 MNHNS and CDR2 SASEGT. The V end was cut by 1 base, the J end by 2 bases, with 6 bases between.